One and the same sample provided the 2 T cell receptor beta chains below, sequenced in a study of cytomegalovirus exposure and HLA in healthy donors. PCR involved 60 Vbeta and 13 Jbeta primers. Clones were read by immunoSEQ multiplex PCR, and TCRdb kept only the in-frame ones, dropping some. Of 150,000 or so clones in the sample, around 78% were seen once. The sample comprised PBMCs. The receptor source for this set is a woman in her late teens or twenties in good health and CMV-seronegative.

V and J are TRBV7-2 and TRBJ1-1; maybe TRBD1 (6 bases). Germline V CDR1 and CDR2: SGHTA, FQGNSA. The CDR3 totals 14 residues. The V end was cut by 6 bases, the J end by 0 bases, with 11 bases between. The CDR3 coding sequence is TGTGCCAGCAGAACAGGACAGATGAACACTGAAGCTTTCTTT. This sequence encodes CASRTGQMNTEAFF.

This chain links TRBV6-5 with TRBJ1-1; TRBD1 matches at 7 bases. CDR3 length equals 14 residues. Germline V gives CDR1 MNHEY, CDR2 SVGAGI. The V segment lost 5 bases and the J segment 4 bases; nucleotides outside the gene matches: 7. CDR3 bases: TGTGCCAGCAGTACCACGACAGGGTTCACTGAAGCTTTCTTT. Amino acids: CASSTTTGFTEAFF.